This TCR beta chain originates from a study of blood T cells in healthy people across ages. Points from the study as a whole: A strong correlation between TCR beta diversity and naive T cell percentage was seen. A greater number of naive CD4+ cells and higher diversity distinguished long-lived donors from aged donors. Naive and antigen-experienced cells were not separated, limiting conclusive comparison.

With a J-beta primer mix and a sample-barcoded 5' primer, a second PCR ran about 6 to 11 cycles. Using its own MiXCR run on the 5' RACE reads, TCRdb lists one record per CDR3 protein. The data show about 1.6 million distinct CDR3 sequences, with roughly a third seen just once and approximately 10% held by the top ten. On this clonotype itself: Its matching antigen is unknown.

Sequencing was carried out using blood. This sequence was found in a woman aged 30 to 39 in good health.

The CDR3: CAWVGNYEQYF. DNA for the CDR3: TGTGCCTGGGTGGGTAATTACGAGCAGTACTTC. The chain has TRBV30 and TRBJ2-7; no clear D. The CDR3 runs 11 residues. V lost 5 bases and J 4 bases, leaving 9 bases between the germline ends. CDR1 and CDR2 from the germline V gene are GTSNPN and SVGIG (reference sequence).